This T cell receptor (beta chain) was documented in a study of early T cells in non-severe SARS-CoV-2 infection (dated by TCRdb to 2020 to 2023). Concerning the study at large: Bulk RNA from unsorted whole blood was used for TCR sequencing, so alpha and beta chains could not be paired. Study-wide findings and limitations: Matching against VDJdb was skewed toward anti-spike CD8 responses, likely underestimated virus-specific expansions, and missed private and CD4 specificities.

This clonotype was detected only a few times. Which antigen it targets is not known. No much larger clonotype is one base removed from it; base qualities were not supplied. To prepare the library, 5' RACE was applied. Reads for this sample came from a NextSeq 500. In the TCR library protocol, unique molecular identifiers were attached to individual cDNA molecules to correct for PCR bias and sequencing error. Both TCR alpha and beta chains were sequenced, and tight co-correlation was observed between alpha and beta sequence abundances in each sample. Per the authors' processing: Decombinator V4 was used to annotate TCR sequences for V gene, J gene and CDR3. Expanded TCRs were defined as changing significantly between any two time points under a Poisson model with p below 0.0001. TCR abundances were normalised to the total number of TCRs sequenced in each sample and reported as counts per million. VDJdb, accessed on 1 November 2021, was searched for TCRs annotated for CMV, EBV and SARS-CoV-2, and TCRs annotated for more than one antigen were excluded. Using fastp trimming at Q25 and MiXCR clonotype assembly, TCRdb reanalyzed the public sequencing data and kept in-frame beta chains. Rows merge per CDR3 protein into single entries with the most common DNA and genes. The V and J calls were not made by the authors but by TCRdb's processing. The table for this sample lists about 110,000 distinct CDR3 sequences; 10% to 15% of them were counted only once. Less than 4.5% of the sample is taken by the ten largest.

This was a case-control study nested in a cohort of healthcare workers in London, UK, who had nasopharyngeal swab PCR tests and blood samples taken every week. Healthcare workers were recruited during the week of the UK lockdown, between 23 and 31 March 2020, and followed weekly for up to roughly 15 weeks. This TCR derives from an adult who was a healthcare worker with PCR-confirmed SARS-CoV-2 infection or an uninfected control (not recorded which). The sequencing used whole blood, collected at baseline.

The DNA is as follows: TGTGCCAGCAGTGTCGGGGTAAAATCCTACAATGAGCAGTTCTTC. It codes for CASSVGVKSYNEQFF. The chain links TRBV2 with TRBJ2-1; possibly the D gene is TRBD2, per 5 matching bases. From the germline V gene, CDR1 is SNHLY and CDR2 is FYNNEI. From the cysteine through the phenylalanine, the CDR3 covers 15 amino acids. Only the CDR3 part of the read is kept: 45 bases, read in frame from the first base. Relative to germline, V is 4 bases shorter and J is 1 base shorter, with 11 bases between their ends.